This T cell receptor beta chain emerged from a study of glioma-infiltrating T cells after dendritic cell vaccination. This CDR3 is built from 14 residues. Germline loops: CDR1 MGHRA, CDR2 YSYEKL. V shed 3 bases and J 10 bases; nucleotides not matched to a gene: 3. Produced via immunoSEQ multiplex PCR; TCRdb's table is partial and in-frame only. Of roughly 83,000 clones listed, 85% to 90% are singletons. With respect to this clone: Its target is unknown.

Study-wide results and limits: Few patients contributed both blood and tumor specimens. Higher TCR clonality did not directly relate to longer survival.

This receptor was obtained from a human donor with glioblastoma. The chain has TRBV4-1 and TRBJ2-1; TRBD2 aligns across 13 bases. The sequencing here drew on blood, taken before dendritic cell vaccination. The CDR3 nucleotides read TGCGCCAGCAGCCAGGGGACTAGCGGGACCGAGCAGTTCTTC. This codes for CASSQGTSGTEQFF.